The T cell receptor beta chain described here comes from a study of identical twins. This clonotype has only a few counts. The germline V gene encodes CDR1 SGHAT and CDR2 FQNNGV. This CDR3 is built from 15 residues. The germline V and J ends were trimmed by 0 bases and 8 bases, with 14 bases remaining between them. Healthy Caucasians supplied all donations. MiXCR was run by TCRdb on the 5' RACE reads, yielding one entry per CDR3 protein. The data contain about 890,000 distinct CDR3 sequences, about 12% of them singletons. A further study also used this sample, focusing on yellow fever vaccine responses in identical twins.

The chain uses TRBV11-2 and TRBJ2-1; D is perhaps TRBD1 (6 bases). This receptor was identified in a woman younger than 35 in good health. Sequencing was performed on PBMCs. The CDR3 bases are TGTGCCAGCAGCTTAGAGTGGGCAGGGGCCGATGAGCAGTTCTTC. This sequence encodes CASSLEWAGADEQFF.